What follows is one T cell receptor beta chain and its context. This clone was observed a few times. Which antigen it targets is not known. There are no base qualities to consult, and no much larger clone falls within one base. The sample comes from a study of shared clonotypes between healthy human individuals (TCRdb year 2020). At the level of the whole study: The cohort comprised a couple of women and a few men aged 18 to 49 years. To estimate repertoire size and how much clonotype sharing occurs between individuals, the study deeply sequenced the blood TCR repertoires of roughly 5 healthy adults. Different laboratories and diverse techniques were used to prepare libraries and sequence TCR repertoires, to increase sequencing depth and limit assay-specific biases. Each donor's leukapheresis produced roughly between roughly 0.85 and 10 billion PBMCs.

Donors were healthy HIV-negative adults with no recently reported acute infections or vaccinations. All donors were Caucasian adults living in Nashville, Tennessee, USA. For unsorted samples, some 100 million PBMCs were counted and genomic DNA was extracted with the QIAamp DNA Blood Mini kit. Blood was collected by leukapheresis, and PBMCs were isolated by Ficoll-Histopaque density gradient centrifugation and then cryopreserved in liquid nitrogen vapor phase. CDR1 and CDR2 (MDHEN, SYDVKM) derive from the germline V gene. The CDR3 runs 13 residues from the cysteine to the phenylalanine. Left in the record is the CDR3 DNA by itself, 39 bases read in frame from the first base. V and J are truncated by 7 bases and 9 bases respectively, leaving an intervening sequence of 16 bases. Using the deep immunoSEQ assay, multiplex PCR amplified TCR CDR3 regions from genomic DNA. Genomic DNA extracted from each cell subset was distributed evenly over all wells of several immunoSEQ 96-well plates, and each plate served as one replicate. For unsorted PBMC, each replicate PCR was loaded with about 300 ng genomic DNA, equivalent to around 30,000 T cell genomes. Ten immunoSEQ deep assay plates were used to sequence the unsorted PBMC genomic DNA. The purified libraries were quantified using a Qubit 3.0 fluorometer, sized with a Bioanalyzer 2100, and then quantified again using the KAPA Library Quantification kit. Each immunoSEQ 96-well plate was sequenced on its own single-read 150-cycle Illumina NextSeq 550 flow cell. For the original study's pipeline: Because the immunoSEQ output held only junctional sequences and lacked quality scores, the filtering could not match the filtering applied to full-length reads. To assign V/J genes and CDR3, sequences were annotated against IMGT germline references using PyIR, a Python wrapper for IgBLAST v1.9. Reads with weak V/J assignments (E-value above 1e-6), missing CDR3, stop codons, out-of-frame junctions, or ambiguous translated residues were removed. V3J clonotypes were defined as sequences sharing an identical inferred V gene, J gene, and CDR3 amino acid sequence. Percentage overlap between repertoires was computed as shared unique clonotypes divided by the size of the smaller repertoire. Repertoire richness was assessed with RTK rarefaction, the Chao1 estimator, and Recon v2.1 estimates of unobserved clonotypes. Held by TCRdb, this immuneACCESS table contains in-frame sequences only and omits some clones. Under half of the omission traces to an unresolved V gene where checked; the cause of the rest is unknown. For V, J and clone size, that table is used; D and trimming come from the DNA. In this sample the table shows 450,000 or so clones, around 77% of which occur a single time. The ten largest make up about 12% of the sample.

On the study overall, not on this receptor specifically: Sampling was limited to blood, and TCR repertoires in tissue likely differ from TCR repertoires in blood. Because the study included a small number of donors, the genetic and exposure-history diversity represented was limited. Pairwise subsampling indicated that sequencing depth was expected to affect the degree of clonotype sharing among donors.

This TCR came from a woman aged 35 to 49 in good health. Some clones in this sample may be carry-over from other donors' samples. Input material: PBMCs. The sequence is built from TRBV28 and TRBJ1-5; the D gene is perhaps TRBD1, on 5 matching bases. Here is the DNA: TGTGCCAGCACGGGGGTAGTAGGGTGGCCCCAGCATTTT. It codes for CASTGVVGWPQHF.